Included here is one T cell receptor beta chain sequence, with context. The data stem from a study of T-cell reconstitution after alpha-beta-depleted transplantation in children. TCRbeta library preparation incorporated unique molecular identifiers. TCRdb redid the calling of the PCR reads with MiXCR, one entry per CDR3 protein. The table shows about 500,000 distinct CDR3 sequences, with approximately 29% occurring only once. The CDR3 is made up of 11 amino acids. V lost 10 bases and J lost 4, with 12 bases in between. Germline CDR1 is SGHDT and CDR2 is YYEEEE. The rearrangement joins TRBV5-6 to TRBJ2-7, with D unresolved. The TCR sequence derives from a human donor who donated a stem cell graft to a child with aplastic anemia. The material sequenced was PBMCs from the stem cell graft donor, taken from the stem cell graft. The chain's CDR3 is CALSTVYEQYF. CDR3 nucleotide sequence: TGTGCCCTCTCGACGGTATACGAGCAGTACTTC.